These 27 T cell receptor beta chains were all obtained from the same sample, sequenced in a study of neoadjuvant nivolumab and ipilimumab in lung cancer. Produced via immunoSEQ multiplex PCR; TCRdb's table is partial and in-frame only. The sample yields fewer than 35,000 clones, less than 90% seen once. Sequenced material: peripheral blood, taken before neoadjuvant nivolumab, alone or with ipilimumab. All receptors derive from an adult with non-small cell lung cancer.

CDR3 in DNA: TGTGCCAGCAGCTTGAGGGTTATCAACTATGGCTACACCTTC. Its translation is CASSLRVINYGYTF. This chain joins TRBV7-2 and TRBJ1-2, with unresolved D. The CDR3 is 14 amino acids. The germline CDR1 and CDR2 sequences are SGHTA and FQGNSA. V dropped 3 bases and J dropped 2 bases, with 10 bases sitting between them. Filled out from reference TRBV7-2 and TRBJ1-2, the complete variable domain reads GAGVSQSPSNKVTEKGKDVELRCDPISGHTALYWYRQSLGQGLEFLIYFQGNSAPDKSGLPSDRFSAERTGGSVSTLTIQRTQQEDSAVYLCASSLRVINYGYTFGSGTRLTVV.

The rearrangement uses TRBV5-1 and TRBJ2-3, with D maybe TRBD2 (6 bases). Between the trimmed V and J ends, which lost 4 bases and 5 bases, there was a span of 17 bases. The germline gives CDR1 SGHRS, CDR2 YFSETQ. The CDR3 sequence is 15 residues long. CDR3 nucleotide sequence: TGCGCCAGCAGCGAGGCGGCCATCGGGGGAGATACGCAGTATTTT. Protein: CASSEAAIGGDTQYF.

The chain uses TRBV6-5 and TRBJ2-1, with D unclear. The germline V and J ends were trimmed by 2 bases and 3 bases, with 8 bases remaining between them. The CDR3 totals 14 residues. Germline loops: CDR1 MNHEY, CDR2 SVGAGI. The CDR3 loop reads CASSYGVNYNEQFF. CDR3 DNA sequence: TGTGCCAGCAGTTACGGGGTGAACTACAATGAGCAGTTCTTC.

This clone was recorded only once. The chain joins TRBV11-3 to TRBJ2-3, with 7 positions matching TRBD1. The CDR3 covers 15 residues. Trimming cost V 5 bases and J 2 bases; bases outside gene matches: 7. Germline CDR1 and CDR2: SGHNT and YENEEA. The CDR3 protein is CASSTRQGATDTQYF. The CDR3 nucleotides are TGTGCCAGCAGCACCAGACAGGGAGCCACAGATACGCAGTATTTT.

This chain joins TRBV9 and TRBJ1-1, with unresolved D. The CDR3 totals 13 residues. In germline, CDR1 is SGDLS, CDR2 YYNGEE. The V end lost 0 bases, the J end lost 10 bases, and 13 bases lay between the germline ends. CDR3 residues: CASSVGSYEGAFF. The CDR3 DNA reads TGTGCCAGCAGCGTAGGATCGTATGAGGGAGCTTTCTTT.

The CDR3: CASSTRGTVFSYEQYF. CDR3 nucleotide sequence: TGTGCCAGCAGTACCCGGGGGACAGTTTTCTCCTACGAGCAGTACTTC. The chain is built from TRBV27 and TRBJ2-7, with D possibly being TRBD1 (7 bases). Trimming pared 5 bases from V and 0 bases from J, leaving 17 bases between. Germline-derived CDR1 and CDR2 are MNHEY and SMNVEV (reference sequence). CDR3 length: 16 amino acids.

The chain uses TRBV19 and TRBJ1-6; D may be TRBD1 (5 bases). The germline V gene has CDR1 LNHDA and CDR2 SQIVND (reference sequence). With 4 bases removed from V and 1 base from J, the gap between germline ends came to 11 bases. CDR3 length equals 16 residues. In nucleotides, the CDR3 is TGTGCCAGTAGTACGCGGACACTTTCCTATAATTCACCCCTCCACTTT. This codes for CASSTRTLSYNSPLHF.

This clone was seen just once. The gene calls are TRBV4-1 and TRBJ2-5; D perhaps matches TRBD2 (7 bases). Trimming removed 4 bases at V and 5 bases at J, with 14 bases between. This CDR3 comprises 14 residues. Germline CDR1 MGHRA, CDR2 YSYEKL. The CDR3 region has the DNA TGCGCCAGCAGCCCGGCCGGGGGGCCGGAGACCCAGTACTTC. This encodes CASSPAGGPETQYF.

This rearrangement joins TRBV7-2 to TRBJ1-2; D might be TRBD1 (6 bases). The germline CDR1 and CDR2 sequences are SGHTA and FQGNSA. The CDR3 has 14 residues. Trimming took 3 bases from V and 3 from J, leaving 11 bases between them. In DNA, the CDR3 is TGTGCCAGCAGCTTGGAGGCAGGGGACTATGGCTACACCTTC. It yields the protein CASSLEAGDYGYTF.

The rearrangement uses TRBV5-1 and TRBJ1-1, with 9 bases aligning to TRBD1. Per the germline V gene, CDR1 is SGHRS and CDR2 is YFSETQ. CDR3 length: 15 amino acids. The V and J ends lost 10 bases and 1 base, in that order; junction bases with no gene match: 11. The CDR3 sequence is CAGAPGTGKNTEAFF. CDR3 sequence (DNA): TGCGCCGGGGCCCCCGGGACAGGGAAGAACACTGAAGCTTTCTTT.

This clone came up a few times. V usage is TRBV5-6 and J usage is TRBJ1-2, with TRBD1 matching 7 bases. Germline CDR1 reads SGHDT; CDR2 reads YYEEEE. With 4 bases clipped from V and 4 bases from J, the junction kept 4 bases outside the gene matches. The CDR3 is 13 residues long. The CDR3 sequence is CASSRGQAYGYTF. DNA for the CDR3: TGTGCCAGCAGCCGCGGACAGGCCTATGGCTACACCTTC.

CDR3 sequence (DNA): TGTGCCAGCAGCCCGGACAGGGGTCTCACAGATACGCAGTATTTT. Encoded protein: CASSPDRGLTDTQYF. The rearrangement uses TRBV5-6 and TRBJ2-3; TRBD1 matches at 9 bases. Germline V CDR1 and CDR2: SGHDT, YYEEEE. V shed 4 bases, J shed 2 bases, and the junction held 5 bases outside the gene matches. This CDR3 is 15 amino acids long.

The gene calls are TRBV6-5 and TRBJ2-3, with D possibly matching TRBD2 (6 bases). The V end was cut by 4 bases, the J end by 6 bases, with 17 bases between. Germline CDR1 is MNHEY and CDR2 is SVGAGI. This CDR3 region has 15 residues. In DNA form, the CDR3 reads TGTGCCAGCAGTTTCCTCAGGGAGGCGGGGGATACGCAGTATTTT. Translating it yields CASSFLREAGDTQYF.

Here the CDR3 reads CASKGGSPLHF. The DNA of the CDR3 is TGTGCCTCCAAAGGCGGGTCACCCCTCCACTTT. The chain is built from TRBV7-2 and TRBJ1-6, with unresolved D. Per germline, CDR1 SGHTA and CDR2 FQGNSA. The CDR3 contains 11 residues. Trimming took 11 bases from V and 10 from J, leaving 12 bases between them.

The chain employs TRBV11-3 and TRBJ2-2, with D unclear. Trimming took 2 bases from V and 3 from J, leaving 4 bases between them. Germline loops: CDR1 SGHNT, CDR2 YENEEA. This CDR3 has 13 amino acids. In DNA form, the CDR3 reads TGTGCCAGCAGCTTATCCTACACCGGGGAGCTGTTTTTT. Protein product: CASSLSYTGELFF. The variable domain in full, completed from reference TRBV11-3 and TRBJ2-2, reads EAGVVQSPRYKIIEKKQPVAFWCNPISGHNTLYWYLQNLGQGPELLIRYENEEAVDDSQLPKDRFSAERLKGVDSTLKIQPAELGDSAVYLCASSLSYTGELFFGEGSRLTVL.

The DNA for the CDR3 is TGTGCCAGCAGTCCTCCCGTCCGGGGCGGGGAGCTGTTTTTT. Translated, it gives CASSPPVRGGELFF. The rearrangement uses TRBV28 and TRBJ2-2; D might be TRBD2 (5 bases). The CDR3 runs 14 residues. Germline V gene data show CDR1 as MDHEN and CDR2 as SYDVKM. The ends were cut back, 5 bases at V and 7 bases at J, with 14 bases in the middle.

The chain links TRBV2 to TRBJ2-2, with no clear D. V was shortened by 9 bases and J by 6 bases, with 8 bases between the two germline ends. Germline values: CDR1 SNHLY, CDR2 FYNNEI. The CDR3 totals 11 residues. CDR3 region: CASREAGELFF. The CDR3 DNA sequence: TGTGCCAGTCGAGAAGCCGGGGAGCTGTTTTTT.

The chain carries TRBV5-5 and TRBJ2-1; TRBD1 is a possible D gene (6 bases). Between the trimmed V and J ends, which lost 5 bases and 2 bases, there was a span of 14 bases. The CDR3 runs to 15 residues. CDR1 and CDR2 from the germline V gene are SGHKS and YYEKEE (reference sequence). In DNA form, the CDR3 reads TGTGCCAGCAGTTTTTACAGGGCCCCCTACAATGAGCAGTTCTTC. This codes for CASSFYRAPYNEQFF.

The chain employs TRBV5-1 and TRBJ1-2, with 7 bases that match TRBD1. The J segment lost 3 bases and the V segment lost 4 bases, leaving 6 bases of the junction unmatched. Germline CDR1 SGHRS, CDR2 YFSETQ. CDR3 length: 14 amino acids. This chain's CDR3 is CASSMDRTYYGYTF. The CDR3 DNA follows: TGCGCCAGCAGCATGGACAGGACCTACTATGGCTACACCTTC.

V is TRBV9 and J is TRBJ2-3; D is undetermined. The CDR3 runs to 14 residues. CDR1 is SGDLS and CDR2 is YYNGEE in the germline V gene. V was trimmed by 2 bases and J by 4 bases, leaving 11 bases between them. The CDR3 region is CASSVPPGPDTQYF. For the CDR3, the DNA is TGTGCCAGCAGCGTTCCGCCCGGTCCAGATACGCAGTATTTT.

The chain links TRBV6-1 to TRBJ1-2, with D possibly matching TRBD1 (6 bases). Trimming shortened V by 2 bases and J by 7 bases, and 11 bases separated the two germline ends. The CDR3 is 13 amino acids. Germline V lookup: CDR1 MNHNS, CDR2 SASEGT. The CDR3 is CASSETGQGGYTF. The CDR3 coding sequence is TGTGCCAGCAGTGAAACAGGGCAAGGTGGCTACACCTTC.

The chain is built from TRBV10-3 and TRBJ1-1; possibly TRBD1 for D (5 bases). Germline V lookup: CDR1 ENHRY, CDR2 SYGVKD. V lost 2 bases and J lost 1, with 5 bases in between. This CDR3 is 13 amino acids long. The CDR3 bases are TGTGCCATCAGTGAGACAGGGAACACTGAAGCTTTCTTT. Translated, it gives CAISETGNTEAFF.

The chain links TRBV5-6 to TRBJ1-4; TRBD1 agrees at 8 bases. The germline V gene encodes CDR1 SGHDT and CDR2 YYEEEE. V trimming: 4 bases; J trimming: 0 bases; junction bases outside the gene matches: 5. There are 16 residues in the CDR3. CDR3 residues: CASSPQGAATNEKLFF. CDR3 DNA sequence: TGTGCCAGCAGCCCCCAGGGGGCTGCAACTAATGAAAAACTGTTTTTT.

V is TRBV4-1 and J is TRBJ1-1; 8 nucleotides match TRBD1. The CDR3 extends over 15 amino acids. Germline V lookup: CDR1 MGHRA, CDR2 YSYEKL. V lost 1 base and J lost 5; bases outside the gene matches: 6. CDR3 nucleotides: TGCGCCAGCAGCCAAGGGAACAGGGGGTATACTGAAGCTTTCTTT. Translation gives CASSQGNRGYTEAFF.

The rearrangement joins TRBV5-1 to TRBJ1-1, with TRBD1 identical over 8 bases. The CDR3 is made up of 13 amino acids. Per germline, CDR1 SGHRS and CDR2 YFSETQ. After removal of 5 bases from V and 8 bases from J, the junction contained 8 bases not matched to a gene. In nucleotides, the CDR3 is TGCGCCAGCAGAAGGACAGGGAGAGAAGAAGCTTTCTTT. Protein sequence: CASRRTGREEAFF.

This sequence joins TRBV15 and TRBJ1-2, with D perhaps matching TRBD1 (6 bases). V lost 5 bases and J 3 bases, leaving 19 bases between the germline ends. The germline V gene has CDR1 LNHNV and CDR2 YYDKDF (reference sequence). CDR3 length: 16 amino acids. The CDR3 region is CATSPTRLTGYYGYTF. CDR3 coding DNA: TGTGCCACCAGCCCTACCAGACTGACAGGCTACTATGGCTACACCTTC.

The chain carries TRBV28 and TRBJ2-7, with 8 bases fitting TRBD2. Germline-derived CDR1 and CDR2 are MDHEN and SYDVKM. V shed 2 bases, J shed 3 bases, and the junction held 0 bases outside the gene matches. The CDR3 is 13 amino acids. The CDR3 spells CASSLGTSYEQYF. CDR3 DNA sequence: TGTGCCAGCAGTTTAGGGACTAGCTACGAGCAGTACTTC.